This T cell receptor (beta chain) was recovered during a study of OX40 agonist ivuxolimab in advanced cancers. As for the study in general: Of the patients, three showed partial responses, one with hepatocellular carcinoma and two with cutaneous melanoma. Study-wide results and limits: Low normalized clonal expansion also occurred in some nonresponding patients.

Produced via immunoSEQ multiplex PCR; TCRdb's table is partial and in-frame only. The profile shows about 77,000 clones, over 70% of them singletons. The cohort excluded patients with autoimmune disease history or systemic immunosuppression. Points on this clone: The target antigen is unknown.

Source: CD4+ or CD8+ T cells sorted from blood, taken in a trial of the OX40 agonist ivuxolimab. This sequence originates from an adult with an advanced solid tumor such as melanoma, head and neck, liver or kidney cancer.

CDR3 DNA: TGTGCCAGCAGTCCCTTCCCCCTTAATGAGCAGTTCTTC. Its translation: CASSPFPLNEQFF. This chain links TRBV6-5 with TRBJ2-1, with D unclear. CDR1 MNHEY and CDR2 SVGAGI come from the germline V gene. The V end lost 5 bases, the J end lost 7 bases, and 12 bases lay between the germline ends. The CDR3 is 13 amino acids.